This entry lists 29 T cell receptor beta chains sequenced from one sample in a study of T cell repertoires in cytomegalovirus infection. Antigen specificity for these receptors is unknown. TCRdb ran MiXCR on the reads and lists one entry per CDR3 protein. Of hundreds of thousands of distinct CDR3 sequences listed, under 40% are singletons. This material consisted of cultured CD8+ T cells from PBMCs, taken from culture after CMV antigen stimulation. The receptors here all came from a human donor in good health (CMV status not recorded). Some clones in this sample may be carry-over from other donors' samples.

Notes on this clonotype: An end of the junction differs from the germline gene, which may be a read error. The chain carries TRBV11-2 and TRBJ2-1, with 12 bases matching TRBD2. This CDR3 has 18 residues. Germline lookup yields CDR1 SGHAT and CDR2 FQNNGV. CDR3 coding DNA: TGTGTCAGCAGCTGGTGGACTAGCGGGGTGAGCTCCTACAATGAGCAGTTCTTC. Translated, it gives CVSSWWTSGVSSYNEQFF.

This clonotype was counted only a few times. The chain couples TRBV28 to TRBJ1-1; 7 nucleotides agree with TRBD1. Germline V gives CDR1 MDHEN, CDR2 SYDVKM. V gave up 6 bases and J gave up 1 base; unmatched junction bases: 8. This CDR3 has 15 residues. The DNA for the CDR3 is TGTGCCAGCAGGGGAGACGGGACAGAGAACACTGAAGCTTTCTTT. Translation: CASRGDGTENTEAFF.

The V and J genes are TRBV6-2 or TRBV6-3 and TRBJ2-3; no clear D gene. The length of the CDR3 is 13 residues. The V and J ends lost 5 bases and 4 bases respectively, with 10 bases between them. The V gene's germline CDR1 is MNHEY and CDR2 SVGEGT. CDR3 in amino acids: CASSPYSADTQYF. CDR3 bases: TGTGCCAGCAGTCCCTATTCCGCAGATACGCAGTATTTT.

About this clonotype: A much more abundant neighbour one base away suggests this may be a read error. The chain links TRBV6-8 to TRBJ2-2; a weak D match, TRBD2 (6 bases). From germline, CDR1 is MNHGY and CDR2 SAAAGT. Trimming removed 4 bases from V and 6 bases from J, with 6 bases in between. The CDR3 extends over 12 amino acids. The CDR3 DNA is TGTGCCAGCAGTTGGGACTCCGGGGAGCTGTTTTTT. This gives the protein CASSWDSGELFF.

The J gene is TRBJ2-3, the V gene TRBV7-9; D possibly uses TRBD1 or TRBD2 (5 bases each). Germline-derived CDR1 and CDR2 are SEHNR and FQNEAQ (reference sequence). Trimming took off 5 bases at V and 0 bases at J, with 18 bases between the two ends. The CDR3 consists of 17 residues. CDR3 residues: CASSGPLRDVSTDTQYF. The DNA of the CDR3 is TGTGCCAGCAGCGGTCCACTTAGGGACGTTAGCACAGATACGCAGTATTTT.

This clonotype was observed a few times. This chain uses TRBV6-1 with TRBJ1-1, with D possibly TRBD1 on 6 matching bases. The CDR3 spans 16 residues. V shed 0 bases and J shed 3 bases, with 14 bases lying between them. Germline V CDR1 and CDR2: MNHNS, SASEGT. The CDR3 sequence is CASSEALWGADTEAFF. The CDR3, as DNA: TGTGCCAGCAGTGAAGCCCTGTGGGGGGCAGACACTGAAGCTTTCTTT.

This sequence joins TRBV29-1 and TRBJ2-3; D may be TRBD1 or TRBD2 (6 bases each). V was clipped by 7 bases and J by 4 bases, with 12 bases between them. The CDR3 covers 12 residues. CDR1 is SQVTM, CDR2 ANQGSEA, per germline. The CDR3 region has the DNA TGCAGCGCCAGGGGACTCGCAGATACGCAGTATTTT. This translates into CSARGLADTQYF.

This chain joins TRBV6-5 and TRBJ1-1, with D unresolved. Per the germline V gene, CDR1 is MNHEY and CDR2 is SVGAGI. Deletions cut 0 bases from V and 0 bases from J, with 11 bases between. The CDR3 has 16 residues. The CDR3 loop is CASSYSFAGMNTEAFF. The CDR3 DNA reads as TGTGCCAGCAGTTACTCGTTCGCAGGCATGAACACTGAAGCTTTCTTT.

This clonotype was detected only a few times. The DNA of the CDR3 is TGTGCCAGCAGTGAGGACAGGGGAGGGGAGACCCAGTACTTC. It is translated as CASSEDRGGETQYF. V gene TRBV2 combines with J gene TRBJ2-5; 9 bases are a match to TRBD1. There are 14 residues in the CDR3. The germline CDR1 and CDR2 sequences are SNHLY and FYNNEI. V shed 3 bases and J 5 bases; nucleotides not matched to a gene: 4. The full variable domain, with the rest looked up from reference TRBV2 and TRBJ2-5, is EPEVTQTPSHQVTQMGQEVILRCVPISNHLYFYWYRQILGQKVEFLVSFYNNEISEKSEIFDDQFSVERPDGSNFTLKIRSTKLEDSAMYFCASSEDRGGETQYFGPGTRLLVL.

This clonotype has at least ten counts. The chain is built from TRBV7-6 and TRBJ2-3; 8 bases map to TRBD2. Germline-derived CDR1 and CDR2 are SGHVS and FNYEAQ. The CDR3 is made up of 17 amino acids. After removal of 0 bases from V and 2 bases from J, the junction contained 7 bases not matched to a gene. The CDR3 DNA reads TGTGCCAGCAGCTTAGCACCGGGTAGCGGGGCCACAGATACGCAGTATTTT. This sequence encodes CASSLAPGSGATDTQYF.

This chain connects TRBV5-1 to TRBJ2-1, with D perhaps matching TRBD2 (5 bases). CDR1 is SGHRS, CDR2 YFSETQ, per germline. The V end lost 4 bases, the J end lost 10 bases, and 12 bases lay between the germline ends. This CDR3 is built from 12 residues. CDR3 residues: CASSGSRGEQFF. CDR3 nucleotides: TGCGCCAGCAGCGGGAGTCGGGGAGAGCAGTTCTTC.

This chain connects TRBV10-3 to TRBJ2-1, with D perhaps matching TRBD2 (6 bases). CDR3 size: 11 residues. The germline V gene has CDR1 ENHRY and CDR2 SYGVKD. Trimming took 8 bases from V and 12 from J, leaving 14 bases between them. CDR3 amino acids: CAIWGEDVQFF. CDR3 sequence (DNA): TGTGCCATCTGGGGGGAGGATGTGCAGTTCTTC.

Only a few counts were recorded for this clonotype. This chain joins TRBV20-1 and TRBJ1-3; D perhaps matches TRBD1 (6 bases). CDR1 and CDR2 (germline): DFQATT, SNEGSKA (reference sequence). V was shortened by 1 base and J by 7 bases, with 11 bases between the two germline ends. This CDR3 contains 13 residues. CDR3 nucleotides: TGCAGTGCTAGAGGCAGGGGCGGGAACACCATATATTTT. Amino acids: CSARGRGGNTIYF.

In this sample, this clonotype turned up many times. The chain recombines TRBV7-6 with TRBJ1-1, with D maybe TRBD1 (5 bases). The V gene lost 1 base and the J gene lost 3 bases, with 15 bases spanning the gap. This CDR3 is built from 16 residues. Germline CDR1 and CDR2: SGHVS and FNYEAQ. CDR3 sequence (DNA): TGTGCCAGCAGCTTAGTTCGGGACGGGACGGACACTGAAGCTTTCTTT. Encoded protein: CASSLVRDGTDTEAFF.

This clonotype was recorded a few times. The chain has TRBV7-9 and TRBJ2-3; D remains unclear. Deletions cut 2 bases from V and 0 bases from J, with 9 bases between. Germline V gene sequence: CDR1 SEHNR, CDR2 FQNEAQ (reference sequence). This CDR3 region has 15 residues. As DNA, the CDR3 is TGTGCCAGCAGCTTACCGGAAGTTAGCACAGATACGCAGTATTTT. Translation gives CASSLPEVSTDTQYF.

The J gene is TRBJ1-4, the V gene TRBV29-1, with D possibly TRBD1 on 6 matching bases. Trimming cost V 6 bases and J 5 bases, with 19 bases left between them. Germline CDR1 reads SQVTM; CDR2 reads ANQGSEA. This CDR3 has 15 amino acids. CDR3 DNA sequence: TGCAGCGTCGAAAAAACAGGGATGGGGAATGAAAAACTGTTTTTT. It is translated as CSVEKTGMGNEKLFF.

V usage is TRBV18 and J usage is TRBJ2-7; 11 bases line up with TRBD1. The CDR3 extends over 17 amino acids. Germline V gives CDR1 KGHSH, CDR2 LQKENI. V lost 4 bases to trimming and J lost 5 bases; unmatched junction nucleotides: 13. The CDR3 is CASSLWKSGTGGDEQYV. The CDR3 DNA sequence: TGTGCCAGCTCACTGTGGAAATCCGGGACAGGGGGAGACGAGCAGTACGTC.

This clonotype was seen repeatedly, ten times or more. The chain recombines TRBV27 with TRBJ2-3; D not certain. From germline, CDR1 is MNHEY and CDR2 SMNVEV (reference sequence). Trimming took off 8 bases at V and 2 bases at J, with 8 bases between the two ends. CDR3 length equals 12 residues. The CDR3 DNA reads TGTGCCAGCTCACGCCCCACAGATACGCAGTATTTT. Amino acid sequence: CASSRPTDTQYF.

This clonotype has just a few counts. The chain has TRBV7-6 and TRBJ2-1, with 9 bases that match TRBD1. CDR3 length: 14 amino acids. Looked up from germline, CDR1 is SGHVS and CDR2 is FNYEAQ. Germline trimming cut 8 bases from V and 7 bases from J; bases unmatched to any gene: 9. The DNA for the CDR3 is TGTGCCAGCTGCAAAACCGGGACAGGGAATGAGCAGTTCTTC. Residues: CASCKTGTGNEQFF.

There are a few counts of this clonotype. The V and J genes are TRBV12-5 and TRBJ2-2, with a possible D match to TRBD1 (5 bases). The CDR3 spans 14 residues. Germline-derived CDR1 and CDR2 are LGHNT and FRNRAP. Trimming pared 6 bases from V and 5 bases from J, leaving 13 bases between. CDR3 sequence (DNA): TGTGCTAGTGGATCCTCAGGGTTTACCGGGGAGCTGTTTTTT. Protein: CASGSSGFTGELFF.

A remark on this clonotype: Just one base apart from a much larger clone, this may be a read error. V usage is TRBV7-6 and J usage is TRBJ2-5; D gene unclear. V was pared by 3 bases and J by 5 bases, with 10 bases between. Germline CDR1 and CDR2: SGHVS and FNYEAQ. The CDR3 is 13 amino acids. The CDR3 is CASSLVPSETQYF. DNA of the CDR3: TGTGCCAGCAGCTTGGTCCCGTCGGAGACCCAGTACTTC.

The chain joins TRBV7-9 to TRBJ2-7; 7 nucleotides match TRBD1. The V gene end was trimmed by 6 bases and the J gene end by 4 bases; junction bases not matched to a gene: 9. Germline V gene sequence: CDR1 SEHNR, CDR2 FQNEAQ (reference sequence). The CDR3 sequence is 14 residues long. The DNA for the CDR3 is TGTGCCAGCAGTTCGTCTACAGGGGTGTACGAGCAGTACTTC. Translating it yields CASSSSTGVYEQYF.

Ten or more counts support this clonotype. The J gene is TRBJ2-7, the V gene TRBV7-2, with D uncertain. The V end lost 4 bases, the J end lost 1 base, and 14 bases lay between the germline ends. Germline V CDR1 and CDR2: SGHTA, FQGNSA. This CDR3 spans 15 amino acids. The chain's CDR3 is CASSYPPAGSYEQYF. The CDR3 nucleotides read TGTGCCAGCAGCTACCCCCCCGCAGGTTCCTACGAGCAGTACTTC.

The CDR3, as DNA: TGTGCCATGGGACACTGGGGTAATTCACCCCTCCACTTT. Protein product: CAMGHWGNSPLHF. The chain joins TRBV24-1 to TRBJ1-6, with D maybe TRBD1 (6 bases). Germline lookup yields CDR1 KGHDR and CDR2 SFDVKD. The length of the CDR3 is 13 residues. V lost 11 bases to trimming and J lost 6 bases, with 13 bases between them.

This chain's CDR3 is CASSLFTRSTDTQYF. The CDR3 region has the DNA TGTGCCAGCAGTTTATTTACCCGAAGCACAGATACGCAGTATTTT. The chain links TRBV12-3 or TRBV12-4 to TRBJ2-3; no definite D call. V gave up 2 bases and J gave up 0 bases, with 9 bases separating them. CDR3 length equals 15 residues.

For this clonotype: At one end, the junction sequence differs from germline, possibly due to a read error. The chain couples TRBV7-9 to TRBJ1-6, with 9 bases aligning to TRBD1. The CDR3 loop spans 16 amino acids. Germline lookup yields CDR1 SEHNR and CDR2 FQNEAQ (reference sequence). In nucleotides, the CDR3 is TGTGTCAGCAGCTTAGCCTCCACAGGGGGCGTTTCACCCCTCCACTTT. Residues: CVSSLASTGGVSPLHF.

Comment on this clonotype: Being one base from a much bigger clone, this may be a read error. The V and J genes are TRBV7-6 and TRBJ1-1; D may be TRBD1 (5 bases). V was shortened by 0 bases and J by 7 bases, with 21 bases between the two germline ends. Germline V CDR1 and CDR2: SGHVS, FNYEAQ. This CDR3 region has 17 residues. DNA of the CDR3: TGTGCCAGCAGCTTAGCTCGCAGACAGCGCCTAAAGCGTGAAGCTTTCTTT. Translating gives CASSLARRQRLKREAFF.

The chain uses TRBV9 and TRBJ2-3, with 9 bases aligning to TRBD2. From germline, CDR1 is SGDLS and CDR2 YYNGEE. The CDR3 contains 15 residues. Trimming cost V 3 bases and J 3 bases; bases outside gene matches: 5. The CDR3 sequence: CASSGPSGVTDTQYF. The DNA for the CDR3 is TGTGCCAGCAGCGGACCTAGCGGGGTTACAGATACGCAGTATTTT.

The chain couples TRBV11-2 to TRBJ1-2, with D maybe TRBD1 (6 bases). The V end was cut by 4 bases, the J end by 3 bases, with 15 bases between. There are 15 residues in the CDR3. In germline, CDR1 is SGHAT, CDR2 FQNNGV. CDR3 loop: CASSSQVTGYYGYTF. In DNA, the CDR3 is TGTGCCAGCAGCTCACAGGTTACAGGGTACTATGGCTACACCTTC.